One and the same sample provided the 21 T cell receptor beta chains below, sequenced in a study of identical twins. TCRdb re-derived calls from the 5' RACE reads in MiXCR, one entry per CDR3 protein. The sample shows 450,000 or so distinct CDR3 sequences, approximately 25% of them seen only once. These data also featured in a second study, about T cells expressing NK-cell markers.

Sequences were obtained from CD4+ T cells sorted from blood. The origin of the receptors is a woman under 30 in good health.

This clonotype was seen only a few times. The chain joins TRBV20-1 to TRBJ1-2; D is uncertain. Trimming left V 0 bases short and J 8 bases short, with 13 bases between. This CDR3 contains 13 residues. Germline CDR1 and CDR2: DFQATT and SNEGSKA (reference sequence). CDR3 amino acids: CSARDQLTGGYTF. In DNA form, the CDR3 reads TGCAGTGCTAGAGATCAACTGACTGGGGGCTACACCTTC.

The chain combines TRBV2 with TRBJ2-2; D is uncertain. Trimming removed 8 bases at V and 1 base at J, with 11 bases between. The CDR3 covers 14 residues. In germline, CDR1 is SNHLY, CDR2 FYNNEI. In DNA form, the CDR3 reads TGTGCCAGCCTACAAAGGTTGAACACCGGGGAGCTGTTTTTT. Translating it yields CASLQRLNTGELFF.

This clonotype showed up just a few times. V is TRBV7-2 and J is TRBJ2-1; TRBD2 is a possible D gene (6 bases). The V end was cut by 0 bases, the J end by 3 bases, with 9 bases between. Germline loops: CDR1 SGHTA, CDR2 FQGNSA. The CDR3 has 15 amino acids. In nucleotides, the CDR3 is TGTGCCAGCAGCTTAGCCCCGGGACTCTACAATGAGCAGTTCTTC. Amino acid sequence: CASSLAPGLYNEQFF.

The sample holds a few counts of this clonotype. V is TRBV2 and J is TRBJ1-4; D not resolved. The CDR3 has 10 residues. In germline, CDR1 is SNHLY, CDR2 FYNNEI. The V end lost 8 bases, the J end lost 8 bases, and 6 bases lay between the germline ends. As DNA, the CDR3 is TGTGCCAGCCTTAAGGAAAAACTGTTTTTT. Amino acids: CASLKEKLFF.

DNA of the CDR3: TGTGCCAGCAGCCCCAGCGGGATTCAAGAGACCCAGTACTTC. The encoded protein is CASSPSGIQETQYF. The chain uses TRBV7-2 and TRBJ2-5, with 7 bases lining up with TRBD2. The V gene's germline CDR1 is SGHTA and CDR2 FQGNSA. Losses at the gene ends were 5 bases for V and 2 bases for J; bases not matched to a gene: 5. The CDR3 covers 14 residues.

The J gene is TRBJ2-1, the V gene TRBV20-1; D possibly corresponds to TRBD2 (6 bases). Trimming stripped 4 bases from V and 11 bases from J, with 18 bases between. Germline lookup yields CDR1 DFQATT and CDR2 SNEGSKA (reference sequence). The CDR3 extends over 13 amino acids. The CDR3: CSATSPEGPQQFF. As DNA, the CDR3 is TGCAGTGCTACATCTCCGGAGGGGCCCCAGCAGTTCTTC.

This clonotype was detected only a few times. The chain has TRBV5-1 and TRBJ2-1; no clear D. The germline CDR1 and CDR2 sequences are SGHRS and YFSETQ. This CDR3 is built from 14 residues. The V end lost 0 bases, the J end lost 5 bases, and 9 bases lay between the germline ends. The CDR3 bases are TGCGCCAGCAGCTTGGGTCAGTCCGACAATGAGCAGTTCTTC. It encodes CASSLGQSDNEQFF.

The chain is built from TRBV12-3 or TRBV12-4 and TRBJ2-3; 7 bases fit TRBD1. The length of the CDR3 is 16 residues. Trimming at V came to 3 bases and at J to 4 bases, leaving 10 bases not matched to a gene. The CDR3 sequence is CASSFGTGQGADTQYF. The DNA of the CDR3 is TGTGCCAGCAGTTTTGGTACAGGGCAGGGGGCAGATACGCAGTATTTT.

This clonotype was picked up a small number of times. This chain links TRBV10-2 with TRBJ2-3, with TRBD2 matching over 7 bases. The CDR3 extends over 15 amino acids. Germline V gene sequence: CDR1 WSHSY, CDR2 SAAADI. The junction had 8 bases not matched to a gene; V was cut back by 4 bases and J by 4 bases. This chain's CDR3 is CASSGRGRGADTQYF. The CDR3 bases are TGCGCCAGCAGTGGTCGCGGGAGAGGAGCAGATACGCAGTATTTT.

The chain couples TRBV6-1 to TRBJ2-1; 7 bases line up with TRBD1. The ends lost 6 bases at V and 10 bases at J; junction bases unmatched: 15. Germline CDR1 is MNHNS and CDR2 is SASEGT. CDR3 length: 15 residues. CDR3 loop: CASRGRTGSSREQFF. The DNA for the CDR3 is TGTGCCAGCAGGGGAAGGACAGGTTCATCAAGAGAGCAGTTCTTC.

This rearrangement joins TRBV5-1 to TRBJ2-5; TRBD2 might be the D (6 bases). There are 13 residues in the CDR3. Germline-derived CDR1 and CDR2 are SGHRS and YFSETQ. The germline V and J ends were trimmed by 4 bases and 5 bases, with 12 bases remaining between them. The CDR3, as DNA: TGCGCCAGCAGCGGGGGGTCCGGGGAGACCCAGTACTTC. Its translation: CASSGGSGETQYF.

CDR3 DNA sequence: TGCGCCAGCAGCCAACTAGCGGGAGGGTATGTCAATGAGCAGTTCTTC. Its protein is CASSQLAGGYVNEQFF. The J gene is TRBJ2-1, the V gene TRBV4-3; TRBD2 matches 12 bases. This CDR3 region has 16 residues. Germline assignment: CDR1 LGHNA and CDR2 YSLEER. The junction had 5 bases not matched to a gene; V was cut back by 2 bases and J by 6 bases.

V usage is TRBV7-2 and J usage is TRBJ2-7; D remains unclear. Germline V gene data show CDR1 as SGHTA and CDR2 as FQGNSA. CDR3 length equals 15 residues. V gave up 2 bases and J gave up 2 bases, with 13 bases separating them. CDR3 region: CASSLSTGPTYEQYF. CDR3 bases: TGTGCCAGCAGCTTAAGCACGGGCCCGACCTACGAGCAGTACTTC.

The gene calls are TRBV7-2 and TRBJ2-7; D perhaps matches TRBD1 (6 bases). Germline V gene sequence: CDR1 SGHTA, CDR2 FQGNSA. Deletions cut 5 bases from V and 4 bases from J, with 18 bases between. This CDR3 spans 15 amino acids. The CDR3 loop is CASSIYRELGYEQYF. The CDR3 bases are TGTGCCAGCAGCATTTACAGGGAATTAGGGTACGAGCAGTACTTC.

As DNA, the CDR3 is TGTGCCAGCCGATATGGGATGGGCTTCCCCACTACGGGCGAGCAGTACTTC. Translating gives CASRYGMGFPTTGEQYF. This chain connects TRBV6-2 or TRBV6-3 to TRBJ2-7; D gene unclear. Germline V gene lookup returns CDR1 MNHEY and CDR2 SVGEGT. With 8 bases removed from V and 6 bases from J, the gap between germline ends came to 29 bases. The CDR3 is 17 amino acids.

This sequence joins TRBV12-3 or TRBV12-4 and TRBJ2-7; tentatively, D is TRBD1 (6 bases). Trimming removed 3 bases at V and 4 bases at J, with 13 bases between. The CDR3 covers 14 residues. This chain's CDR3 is CASSFPNREYEQYF. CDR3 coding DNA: TGTGCCAGCAGTTTCCCTAACAGGGAATACGAGCAGTACTTC.

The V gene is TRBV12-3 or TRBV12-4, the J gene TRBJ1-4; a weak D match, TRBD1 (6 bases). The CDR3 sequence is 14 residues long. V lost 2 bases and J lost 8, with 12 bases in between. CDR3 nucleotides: TGTGCCAGCAGTTTAAGGACAGTAGGCGAAAAACTGTTTTTT. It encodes CASSLRTVGEKLFF.

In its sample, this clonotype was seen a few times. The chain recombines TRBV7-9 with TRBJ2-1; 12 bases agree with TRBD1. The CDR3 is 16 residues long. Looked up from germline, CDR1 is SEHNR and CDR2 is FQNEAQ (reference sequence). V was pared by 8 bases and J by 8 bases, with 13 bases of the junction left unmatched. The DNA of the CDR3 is TGTGCCAGCCACCTCAGCTGGGACAGGGGGCTCGATGAGCAGTTCTTC. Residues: CASHLSWDRGLDEQFF.

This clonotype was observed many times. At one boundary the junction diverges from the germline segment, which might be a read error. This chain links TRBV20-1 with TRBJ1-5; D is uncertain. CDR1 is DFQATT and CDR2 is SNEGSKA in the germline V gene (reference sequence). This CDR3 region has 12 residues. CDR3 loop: CSARDSNQPQHF. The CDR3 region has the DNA TGCAGTGCCAGAGATAGCAATCAGCCCCAGCATTTT.

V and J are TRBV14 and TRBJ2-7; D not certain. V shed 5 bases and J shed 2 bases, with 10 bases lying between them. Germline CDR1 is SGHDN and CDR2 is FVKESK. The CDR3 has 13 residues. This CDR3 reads CASSGVGAYEQYF. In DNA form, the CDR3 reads TGTGCCAGCAGCGGGGTCGGAGCCTACGAGCAGTACTTC.

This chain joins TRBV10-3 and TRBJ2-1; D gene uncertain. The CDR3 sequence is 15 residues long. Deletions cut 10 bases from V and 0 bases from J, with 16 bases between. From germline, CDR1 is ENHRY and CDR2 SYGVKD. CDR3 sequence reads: CATASSASSYNEQFF. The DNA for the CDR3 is TGTGCCACCGCAAGCAGCGCGAGCTCCTACAATGAGCAGTTCTTC.